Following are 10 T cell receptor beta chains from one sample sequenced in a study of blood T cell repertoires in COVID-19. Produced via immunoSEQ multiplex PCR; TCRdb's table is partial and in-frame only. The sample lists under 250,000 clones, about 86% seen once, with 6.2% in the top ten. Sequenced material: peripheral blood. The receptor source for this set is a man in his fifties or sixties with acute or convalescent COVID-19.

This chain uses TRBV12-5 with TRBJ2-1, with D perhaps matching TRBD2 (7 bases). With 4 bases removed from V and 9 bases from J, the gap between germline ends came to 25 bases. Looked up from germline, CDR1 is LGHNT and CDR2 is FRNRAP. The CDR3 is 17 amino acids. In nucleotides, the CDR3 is TGTGCTAGTGGTTCCCCTGGCCTCGGACTAGGCAGGGGTGAGCAGTTCTTC. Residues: CASGSPGLGLGRGEQFF.

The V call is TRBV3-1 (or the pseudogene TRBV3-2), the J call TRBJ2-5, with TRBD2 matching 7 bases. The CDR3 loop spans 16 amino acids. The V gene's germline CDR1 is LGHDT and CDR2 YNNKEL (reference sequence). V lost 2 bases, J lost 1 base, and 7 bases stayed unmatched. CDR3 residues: CASSQRGGSPQETQYF. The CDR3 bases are TGTGCCAGCAGCCAAAGGGGAGGGTCGCCCCAAGAGACCCAGTACTTC.

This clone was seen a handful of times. DNA of the CDR3: TGCGCCAGCAGCCAAGATGGACGGACATACTATGGCTACACCTTC. The encoded protein is CASSQDGRTYYGYTF. V usage is TRBV4-1 and J usage is TRBJ1-2, with D possibly being TRBD1 (5 bases). CDR3 size: 15 residues. Trimming removed 0 bases at V and 3 bases at J, with 11 bases between. Germline CDR1 is MGHRA and CDR2 is YSYEKL.

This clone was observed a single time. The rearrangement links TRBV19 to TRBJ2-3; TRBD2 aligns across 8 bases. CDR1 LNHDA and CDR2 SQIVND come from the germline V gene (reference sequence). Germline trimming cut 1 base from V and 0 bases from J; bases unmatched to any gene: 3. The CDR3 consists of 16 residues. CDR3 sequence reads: CASSIGSSGSTDTQYF. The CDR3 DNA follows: TGTGCCAGTAGTATAGGTTCTAGCGGGAGCACAGATACGCAGTATTTT.

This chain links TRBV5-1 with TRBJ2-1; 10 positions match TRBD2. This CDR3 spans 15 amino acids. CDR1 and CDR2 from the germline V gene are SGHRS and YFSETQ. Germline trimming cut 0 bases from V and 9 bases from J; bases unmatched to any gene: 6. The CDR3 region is CASSLGASGSGEQFF. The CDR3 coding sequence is TGCGCCAGCAGCTTGGGGGCTAGCGGGAGCGGTGAGCAGTTCTTC. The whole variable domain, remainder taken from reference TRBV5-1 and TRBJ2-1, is KAGVTQTPRYLIKTRGQQVTLSCSPISGHRSVSWYQQTPGQGLQFLFEYFSETQRNKGNFPGRFSGRQFSNSRSEMNVSTLELGDSALYLCASSLGASGSGEQFFGPGTRLTVL.

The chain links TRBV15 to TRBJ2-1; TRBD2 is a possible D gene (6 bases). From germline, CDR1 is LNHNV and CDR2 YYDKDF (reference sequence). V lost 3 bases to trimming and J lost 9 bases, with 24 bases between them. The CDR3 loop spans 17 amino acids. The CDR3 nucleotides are TGTGCCACCAGCAGTTCGGGAGAAGGGATTTCGCGGGGTGAGCAGTTCTTC. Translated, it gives CATSSSGEGISRGEQFF.

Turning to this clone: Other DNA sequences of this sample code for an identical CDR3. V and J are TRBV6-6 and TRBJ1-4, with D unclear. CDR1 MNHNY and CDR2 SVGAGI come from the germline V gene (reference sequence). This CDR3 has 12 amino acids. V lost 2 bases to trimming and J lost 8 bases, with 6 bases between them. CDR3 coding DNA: TGTGCCAGCAGTTACAGTCAGGAAAAACTGTTTTTT. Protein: CASSYSQEKLFF.

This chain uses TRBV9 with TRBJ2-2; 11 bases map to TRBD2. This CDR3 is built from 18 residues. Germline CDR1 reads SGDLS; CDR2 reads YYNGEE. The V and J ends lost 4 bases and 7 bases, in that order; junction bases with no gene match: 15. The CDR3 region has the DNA TGTGCCAGCAGCAGGATACAGGGACTAGCGGACTCCGGCGGGGAGCTGTTTTTT. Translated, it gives CASSRIQGLADSGGELFF.

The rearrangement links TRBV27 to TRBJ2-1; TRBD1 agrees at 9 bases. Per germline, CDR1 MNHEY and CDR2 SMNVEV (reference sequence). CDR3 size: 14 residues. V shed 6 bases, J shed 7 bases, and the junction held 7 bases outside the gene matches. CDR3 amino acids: CASSYRGRRNEQFF. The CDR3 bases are TGTGCCAGCAGCTACAGGGGGCGTAGGAATGAGCAGTTCTTC.

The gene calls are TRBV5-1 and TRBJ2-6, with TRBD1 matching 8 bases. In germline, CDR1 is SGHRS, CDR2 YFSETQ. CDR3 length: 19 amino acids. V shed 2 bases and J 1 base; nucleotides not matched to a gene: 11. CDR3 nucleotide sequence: TGCGCCAGCAGCTTTGTGGAGGGACAGGTGACATCTGGGGCCAACGTCCTGACTTTC. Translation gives CASSFVEGQVTSGANVLTF.